This TCR beta chain was profiled in a study of T cell responses to AZD1222 COVID-19 vaccine listed by TCRdb under 2021. Looking at the study overall: AZD1222 recipients with second doses at about 4 weeks or about 12 weeks were pooled, because spike-specific TCR depth and breadth did not differ between schedules. TCR sequencing covered more than 230 trial participants: 207 given two doses of AZD1222 and about 26 given two doses of MenACWY control vaccine. Trial participants were enrolled by age into subgroups of 18-55, 56-69 and 70-plus years, and about 150, 27 and 61 TCR-sequenced participants, respectively, were included in these subgroups. The investigation overall reported the following: The whole spike protein was spanned by vaccine-associated CD4 TCRs, and dominant responses were seen in regions 160-218 and 743-854. The 56-69-year group was small, and its depth increase did not reach significance, likely because of low power. Spike-specific TCR breadth and depth rose significantly after two AZD1222 doses compared with day 0 and with MenACWY recipients. Participants were mostly white British, with more females than males. The authors suggested clonal diversity may have been underestimated. No day 14 peak-response samples were available, so repertoires were characterized only after the peak T cell response. Reportedly, close to half of the unique spike-specific TCRs recognized epitopes lying outside the regions that are mutated in the B.1.351 and B.1.1.7 variants. Conclusions about previously exposed vaccinees are limited, since just six AZD1222 recipients were seropositive for SARS-CoV-2 at baseline.

The CDR3 regions of human TCRbeta chains were subjected to immunosequencing. On the authors' methods: Repertoire TCRs were checked for matches against a reference library of SARS-CoV-2-specific TCRs that had been generated using the MIRA antigen-specificity platform. Breadth was defined as the fraction of unique TCRs that were SARS-CoV-2-associated, and depth was defined as the fraction of total T cells that were SARS-CoV-2-associated. Using the MIRA data, each spike-specific TCR was assigned both to the spike region to which the TCR was reactive and to a CD4 or CD8 class. Log10-transformed breadth and depth values were compared by one-way ANOVA with Sidak's multiple comparisons tests. The table comes from immuneACCESS by way of TCRdb, which keeps in-frame sequences with V and J called. Part of the clones is missing from these tables; in studies checked, under half for an unresolved V gene and the rest for unknown reasons. From that table come the V and J calls and clone size; the DNA was used to work out D and trimming. The sample includes some 120,000 clones, with almost 90% observed a single time. Over 8.5% of the sample is held by the ten biggest clonotypes.

Trimming at the junction amounts to 3 bases on V and 4 bases on J, and the germline ends lie 9 bases apart. CDR1 and CDR2 are read off the germline V gene as SGHRS and YFSETQ. From the cysteine through the phenylalanine, the CDR3 covers 13 amino acids. The CDR3 DNA has 39 bases and is translated from base 1. The time point label, read with the paper, signifies: baseline before first vaccination. Vaccinee samples were obtained from the UK trials COV001 and COV002, which included a single-blind randomized controlled phase 2/3 trial of AZD1222 (ChAdOx1 nCoV-19) in healthy adults. Trial participant PBMC samples were collected at day 0 and day 28 after the second dose for TCRbeta chain sequencing. Turning to this clone: Its antigen remains unidentified. Within one base of it there is no much larger clone, and no base qualities were kept.

This receptor was taken from an adult in good health. The rearranged segments are TRBV5-1 and TRBJ2-3; TRBD1 is a weak D gene call, 6 bases matching. This sample comprised peripheral blood, obtained on day 0 of AZD1222 vaccination. Here the CDR3 is given as CASSSQGSDTQYF. The DNA is TGCGCCAGCAGCTCCCAGGGGTCAGATACGCAGTATTTT. Supplemented by the reference TRBV5-1 and TRBJ2-3 proteins around the CDR3, the complete variable domain is KAGVTQTPRYLIKTRGQQVTLSCSPISGHRSVSWYQQTPGQGLQFLFEYFSETQRNKGNFPGRFSGRQFSNSRSEMNVSTLELGDSALYLCASSSQGSDTQYFGPGTRLTVL.